The rows below give T cell receptor beta chains drawn from one sample of a study of blood T cell repertoires in COVID-19. TCRdb's table, derived via immunoSEQ multiplex PCR, lists solely in-frame clones and lacks some. The sample has some 16,000 clones, 70% to 90% seen once; the top ten hold around 10%. The sample consisted of peripheral blood. The receptors shown here come from a human donor in a cohort sampled during active COVID-19. Both conserved end residues are part of each CDR3. The D gene is left open where the match is weak. The size of a clone is reported for some rows only, either as once, few or many, or as a class for expanded clones.

>TRBV10-2|TRBJ1-6|.|.
CASSERMDGSSYNSPLHF
TGCGCCAGCAGTGAGCGAATGGACGGGAGCTCCTATAATTCACCCCTCCACTTT
>TRBV5-5|TRBJ2-7|.|.
CASSIASGSYEQYF
TGTGCCAGCAGCATTGCTAGTGGCTCCTACGAGCAGTACTTC
>TRBV20-1|TRBJ1-2|.|.
CSAGPGDGYTF
TGCAGTGCCGGCCCCGGGGATGGCTACACCTTC
>TRBV7-9|TRBJ1-6|.|TRBD1
CASSRTGQGDSPLHF
TGTGCCAGCAGCCGAACGGGACAGGGGGATTCACCCCTCCACTTT
>TRBV28|TRBJ2-7|.|TRBD2
CASSPPDGGGTYEQYF
TGTGCCAGCAGTCCACCCGATGGCGGGGGTACCTACGAGCAGTACTTC
>TRBV6-2/TRBV6-3|TRBJ2-3|.|TRBD2
CASSYAQLAGEYDTQYF
TGTGCCAGCAGTTACGCCCAACTAGCGGGGGAATATGATACGCAGTATTTT
>TRBV7-9|TRBJ2-5|.|.
CASSLDTSETQYF
TGTGCCAGCAGCTTAGACACCTCCGAGACCCAGTACTTC
>TRBV19|TRBJ1-5|once|TRBD1
CATGQGAAPQHF
TGTGCCACGGGACAGGGGGCAGCGCCCCAGCATTTT
>TRBV29-1|TRBJ1-1|.|.
CSGRGRNTEAFF
TGCAGCGGTCGAGGGAGGAACACTGAAGCTTTCTTT
>TRBV7-6|TRBJ1-3|.|TRBD1
CASSPHISDRALNTIYF
TGTGCCAGCAGCCCACATATTTCCGACAGGGCGTTGAACACCATATATTTT
>TRBV5-1|TRBJ1-1|.|.
CASSPQTANTEAFF
TGCGCCAGCAGCCCCCAGACAGCGAACACTGAAGCTTTCTTT
>TRBV28|TRBJ1-3|.|TRBD1
CASSLYTDRTPGNTIYF
TGTGCCAGCAGTTTATATACGGACAGGACTCCTGGAAACACCATATATTTT
>TRBV7-9|TRBJ1-1|once|.
CASTSQGKLTEAFF
TGTGCCAGCACTAGCCAGGGTAAGCTCACTGAAGCTTTCTTT
>TRBV11-1|TRBJ2-7|.|TRBD1
CASSPSRGSYEQYF
TGTGCCAGCAGCCCCTCCAGGGGGAGCTACGAGCAGTACTTC
>TRBV5-1|TRBJ1-2|few|.
CASSLGGRVVSNYGYTF
TGCGCCAGCAGCTTGGGTGGCAGGGTCGTAAGTAACTATGGCTACACCTTC
>TRBV28|TRBJ2-3|.|.
CAASRPYTDTQYF
TGTGCCGCTAGTAGACCTTACACAGATACGCAGTATTTT
>TRBV7-9|TRBJ2-5|.|.
CASSPQETQYF
TGTGCCAGCAGTCCTCAAGAGACCCAGTACTTC
>TRBV18|TRBJ1-1|.|TRBD1
CASSLEQGVGEAFF
TGTGCCAGCTCACTTGAACAGGGGGTTGGTGAAGCTTTCTTT
>TRBV28|TRBJ1-5|.|.
CASSLYREYNQPQHF
TGTGCCAGCAGTCTTTACAGGGAGTACAATCAGCCCCAGCATTTT
>TRBV3-1/TRBV3-2|TRBJ1-2|few|.
CASSLSRPHGYGYTF
TGTGCCAGCAGCCTATCCAGGCCTCACGGCTATGGCTACACCTTC
>TRBV6-2/TRBV6-3|TRBJ2-3|.|.
CASSPSRGADTQYF
TGTGCCAGCAGTCCATCCAGGGGAGCAGATACGCAGTATTTT
>TRBV7-9|TRBJ1-4|few|TRBD1
CASTTQGAEDEKLFF
TGTGCCAGCACAACACAGGGGGCGGAGGATGAAAAACTGTTTTTT
>TRBV30|TRBJ1-2|.|.
CAWIMSQGYGYTF
TGTGCCTGGATCATGTCCCAGGGCTATGGCTACACCTTC
>TRBV18|TRBJ1-4|.|.
CASRNGEKLFF
TGTGCCAGCCGCAACGGTGAAAAACTGTTTTTT
>TRBV27|TRBJ1-5|once|.
CASSLFGVMSNQPQHF
TGTGCCAGCAGTTTATTCGGGGTCATGAGCAATCAGCCCCAGCATTTT
>TRBV5-4|TRBJ1-2|once|.
CASSLDREYGYTF
TGTGCCAGCAGCTTGGACAGAGAATATGGCTACACCTTC
>TRBV11-2|TRBJ2-7|.|TRBD2
CASSTSGYEQYF
TGTGCCAGCAGCACTAGCGGCTACGAGCAGTACTTC
>TRBV29-1|TRBJ1-2|.|TRBD1
CSVGPRQGLRDGYTF
TGCAGCGTTGGGCCACGACAGGGGTTGAGGGATGGCTACACCTTC
>TRBV7-8|TRBJ2-1|.|.
CASSLNGQTNEQFF
TGTGCCAGCAGTCTAAACGGACAGACTAATGAGCAGTTCTTC
>TRBV5-1|TRBJ1-6|.|TRBD1
CASSLAGGGSSYNSPLHF
TGCGCCAGCAGCTTGGCAGGGGGCGGGAGCTCCTATAATTCACCCCTCCACTTT
>TRBV12-5|TRBJ2-1|once|TRBD1
CASDLGDRGRYNEQFF
TGTGCTAGTGATCTGGGGGACAGGGGAAGATACAATGAGCAGTTCTTC
>TRBV6-2/TRBV6-3|TRBJ2-7|.|.
CASSSGTPYEQYF
TGTGCCAGCAGTTCCGGGACACCCTACGAGCAGTACTTC
>TRBV6-5|TRBJ1-4|.|.
CASSRAQEKLFF
TGTGCCAGCAGCAGAGCACAGGAAAAACTGTTTTTT
>TRBV3-1/TRBV3-2|TRBJ2-3|.|.
CASSQFGTLSTDTQYF
TGTGCCAGCAGCCAATTTGGGACTCTGAGCACAGATACGCAGTATTTT
>TRBV5-4|TRBJ1-1|.|TRBD1
CASRITGDTEAFF
TGTGCCAGCAGAATTACAGGGGACACTGAAGCTTTCTTT
>TRBV15|TRBJ2-2|.|.
CATSRNRVAGELFF
TGTGCCACCAGCAGAAACAGGGTTGCCGGGGAGCTGTTTTTT
>TRBV28|TRBJ1-1|.|TRBD1
CASLVWTTGGTEAFF
TGTGCCAGCCTAGTCTGGACGACAGGGGGCACTGAAGCTTTCTTT
>TRBV27|TRBJ1-1|once|TRBD1
CASRKDRVNTEAFF
TGTGCCAGCAGAAAGGACAGGGTTAACACTGAAGCTTTCTTT
>TRBV5-1|TRBJ2-3|.|.
CASGPGGTGSDTQYF
TGCGCCAGCGGACCCGGTGGCACAGGCTCAGATACGCAGTATTTT
>TRBV29-1|TRBJ1-1|.|.
CSVVTGNTEAFF
TGCAGCGTTGTAACAGGCAACACTGAAGCTTTCTTT
>TRBV19|TRBJ1-5|.|TRBD1
CASSNYGQGGHQPQHF
TGTGCCAGTAGTAACTACGGACAGGGGGGCCATCAGCCCCAGCATTTT
>TRBV7-9|TRBJ1-1|once|.
CASSLVSTQNTEAFF
TGTGCCAGCAGCTTAGTGTCGACACAGAACACTGAAGCTTTCTTT